The 13 T cell receptor beta chains reported below all come from one sample, sequenced in a study of prognosis after radiotherapy for stage I lung cancer. Amplification of the TCR beta CDR3 (from genomic DNA) was done by two-round multiplex PCR. Each TRBV and TRBJ gene had its own primer in the first PCR round. TCRdb called the multiplex PCR reads again in MiXCR, with one record for every CDR3 protein. The sample has over 45,000 distinct CDR3 sequences, 26% seen once. The material was PBMCs, obtained before or after stereotactic body radiation therapy (not recorded which). These receptors were taken from a donor over 45 with non-small cell lung cancer.

Turning to this clonotype: Mismatch with germline at one junction end may stem from a read error. The chain uses TRBV28 and TRBJ1-6; TRBD1 matches 7 bases. Germline assignment: CDR1 MDHEN and CDR2 SYDVKM. The CDR3 is 15 amino acids. The CDR3 sequence: CASSSRGSYNSTLHF. Here the CDR3 DNA reads TGTGCCAGCAGTTCCAGGGGGTCCTATAATTCAACCCTCCACTTT.

This clonotype was observed at least ten times. The rearrangement uses TRBV5-1 and TRBJ2-2; TRBD1 might be the D (6 bases). Trimming pared 2 bases from V and 4 bases from J, leaving 12 bases between. This CDR3 contains 15 residues. Germline V gene lookup returns CDR1 SGHRS and CDR2 YFSETQ. CDR3 protein: CASSLGQPGTGELFF. In nucleotides, the CDR3 is TGCGCCAGCAGCTTAGGACAGCCTGGCACCGGGGAGCTGTTTTTT.

A remark on this clonotype: This is likely an artifact of a read error, given a far larger clone one base away. The chain has TRBV27 and TRBJ1-2, with 10 bases that match TRBD1. CDR3 length equals 14 residues. Germline V gene data show CDR1 as MNHEY and CDR2 as SMNVEV (reference sequence). CDR3: CASSLRTGGYGHTF. The CDR3 region has the DNA TGTGCCAGCAGTTTAAGGACAGGGGGATATGGCCACACCTTC.

There are many counts of this clonotype. V usage is TRBV7-2 and J usage is TRBJ2-1, with D perhaps TRBD2 (6 bases). V lost 0 bases, J lost 0 bases, and 15 bases lay in between. CDR3 length: 18 residues. CDR1 SGHTA and CDR2 FQGNSA come from the germline V gene. The CDR3 loop reads CASSLAGSTRSSYNEQFF. CDR3 nucleotides: TGTGCCAGCAGCTTAGCTGGGTCGACTAGGAGCTCCTACAATGAGCAGTTCTTC.

Concerning this clonotype itself: At one end the junction does not follow the germline gene, possibly because of a read error. The rearrangement links TRBV29-1 to TRBJ1-1; possibly TRBD1 for D (5 bases). This CDR3 spans 13 amino acids. Germline CDR1 SQVTM, CDR2 ANQGSEA. The CDR3 region has the DNA TGCAGCGTTGGACCGGGGGTTGTCACTGTAGCTTTCTTT. It is translated as CSVGPGVVTVAFF.

The chain carries TRBV19 and TRBJ1-1, with a possible D match to TRBD1 (5 bases). CDR1 and CDR2 (germline): LNHDA, SQIVND (reference sequence). CDR3 length: 16 residues. Trimming shortened V by 6 bases and J by 3 bases, and 20 bases separated the two germline ends. The CDR3 here is CASRGGQVRTDTEAFF. In DNA form, the CDR3 reads TGTGCCAGTAGGGGGGGTCAGGTCCGTACGGACACTGAAGCTTTCTTT.

This clonotype was found many times. The V gene is TRBV6-1, the J gene TRBJ1-2, with 7 bases identical to TRBD1. The germline CDR1 and CDR2 sequences are MNHNS and SASEGT. The CDR3 extends over 13 amino acids. The V and J ends lost 6 bases and 5 bases, in that order; junction bases with no gene match: 6. The CDR3 loop reads CASREGAGYGYTF. CDR3 nucleotides: TGTGCCAGCAGAGAGGGGGCCGGATATGGCTACACCTTC.

As concerns this clonotype: This may stem from a read error, because a much larger clone lies one nucleotide away. The CDR3 nucleotides read TGTGCCAGCTCACCCCCAAGCGTGGGGAATGAGCAGTTCTTC. As protein: CASSPPSVGNEQFF. The chain employs TRBV18 and TRBJ2-1; no firm D call. Germline loops: CDR1 KGHSH, CDR2 LQKENI. V lost 3 bases to trimming and J lost 7 bases, with 13 bases between them. The CDR3 has 14 amino acids.

This clonotype was found many times. This chain joins TRBV7-8 and TRBJ1-6, with unresolved D. This CDR3 has 13 amino acids. Germline CDR1 reads SGHVS; CDR2 reads FQNEAQ. Trimming removed 5 bases from V and 7 bases from J, with 9 bases in between. In DNA form, the CDR3 reads TGTGCCAGCAGCCTAGGACGGAATTCACCCCTCCACTTT. It specifies CASSLGRNSPLHF.

This clonotype came up once. This may be a read error: a much more frequent sequence differs by one nucleotide. V usage is TRBV7-9 and J usage is TRBJ2-3, with TRBD1 matching over 8 bases. The CDR3 consists of 17 residues. Germline-derived CDR1 and CDR2 are SEHNR and FQNEAQ (reference sequence). The CDR3 loop is CSSSHVTGQGPTDTQYF. DNA of the CDR3: TGTTCCAGCAGCCACGTAACCGGACAGGGACCCACAGATACGCAGTATTTT.

This clonotype was found many times. V and J are TRBV11-2 and TRBJ1-2, with a weak D call TRBD1 (5 bases). Between the trimmed V and J ends, which lost 1 base and 8 bases, there was a span of 20 bases. Germline V gives CDR1 SGHAT, CDR2 FQNNGV. The CDR3 has 16 amino acids. Here the CDR3 reads CASSLVTGGGSGGYTF. For the CDR3, the DNA is TGTGCCAGCAGCTTAGTAACGGGCGGGGGTTCAGGGGGCTACACCTTC.

This clonotype was observed many times. The chain carries TRBV30 and TRBJ2-7, with a possible D match to TRBD2 (7 bases). V lost 0 bases to trimming and J lost 0 bases, with 12 bases between them. This CDR3 has 15 residues. Germline V gives CDR1 GTSNPN, CDR2 SVGIG (reference sequence). The CDR3 protein is CAWSVLGGLSYEQYF. CDR3 nucleotides: TGTGCCTGGAGTGTACTCGGGGGGCTCTCCTACGAGCAGTACTTC.

This clonotype was seen a single time. The chain couples TRBV5-1 to TRBJ2-2; no firm D call. The V end lost 0 bases, the J end lost 4 bases, and 13 bases lay between the germline ends. This CDR3 is 16 amino acids long. In germline, CDR1 is SGHRS, CDR2 YFSETQ. The CDR3 DNA reads TGCGCCAGCAGCTTGGGGTCTGGCGTGTGCACCGGGGAGCTGTTTTTT. Protein product: CASSLGSGVCTGELFF. Combining the CDR3 with reference TRBV5-1 and TRBJ2-2 gives the whole variable domain KAGVTQTPRYLIKTRGQQVTLSCSPISGHRSVSWYQQTPGQGLQFLFEYFSETQRNKGNFPGRFSGRQFSNSRSEMNVSTLELGDSALYLCASSLGSGVCTGELFFGEGSRLTVL.